One TCR beta chain is described in this entry. Sequenced by immunoSEQ multiplex PCR; TCRdb stores in-frame clones only, minus some. The data hold more than 400,000 clones, with 90% to 96% observed a single time. The data originate from a study of shared clonotypes between healthy human individuals. V dropped 1 base and J dropped 11; count of bases not matched to a gene: 3. There are 12 residues in the CDR3. The V gene's germline CDR1 is SEHNR and CDR2 FQNEAQ (reference sequence). The sequence came from a woman aged 25 to 45 in good health. The J gene is TRBJ1-1, the V gene TRBV7-9, with 8 bases fitting TRBD1. Sequenced: naive CD4+ T cells sorted from blood. Subset indicated: CD45RA+ positively selected. CDR3: CASSLEDRDAFF. The CDR3 bases are TGTGCCAGCAGCTTAGAGGACAGGGATGCTTTCTTT.